This T cell receptor beta chain was profiled in a study of cytomegalovirus exposure and HLA in healthy donors. Whole-study findings and limits: Cytomegalovirus-associated TCR beta chains were listed, numbering 164. Later analysis revealed greater clonal expansion in HLA-associated TCR beta chains than in equally common others. It was reported that TCR beta sequences correctly inferred the HLA-A and HLA-B alleles for most subjects. Earlier analysis yielded a pattern in which most TCR beta V segments were productive about 90% or about 30% of the time.

Details on this clone: Its antigen is unidentified.

Primers for the PCR totalled 60 Vbeta and 13 Jbeta. TCRdb keeps only in-frame clones here, not all; method: immunoSEQ multiplex PCR. Here the sample spans fewer than 130,000 clones, approximately 80% being singletons. V lost 6 bases and J 1 base, leaving 12 bases between the germline ends. Germline CDR1 reads MNHNS; CDR2 reads SASEGT. The CDR3 sequence is 14 residues long. The clonotype was recovered from a female donor in good health and CMV-seropositive. Specimen: PBMCs. The chain combines TRBV6-1 with TRBJ2-5, with D perhaps TRBD1 (5 bases). Here the CDR3 DNA reads TGTGCCAGCAGCGTTCGACAGACCCAAGAGACCCAGTACTTC. Amino acid sequence: CASSVRQTQETQYF.